This T cell receptor (beta chain) was profiled in a study of blood T cell repertoires in COVID-19. Study-level background: In each case, the material was cDNA or gDNA derived from T cells, B-cell-depleted T cells, or PBMCs.

Data came from immunoSEQ multiplex PCR; TCRdb stores just in-frame clones and leaves some out. In the table there are approximately 170,000 clones, roughly nine tenths of which are singletons. In Seattle, patients joined the study during active infection and were tracked longitudinally. This clonotype originated in a woman aged 60 to 75 with COVID-19, enrolled during active disease. Sequenced input: peripheral blood.

CDR3 sequence (DNA): TGTGCCAGCAGCTTGGGGCAGGGGTTAAGGGAAAAACTGTTTTTT. Its protein product is CASSLGQGLREKLFF. This chain uses TRBV7-9 with TRBJ1-4, with a possible D match to TRBD1 (6 bases). The germline V gene has CDR1 SEHNR and CDR2 FQNEAQ (reference sequence). Trimming removed 3 bases at V and 8 bases at J, with 16 bases between. The CDR3 is 15 residues long.